This paragraph reports one T cell receptor beta chain. The germline V and J ends were trimmed by 1 base and 6 bases, with 17 bases remaining between them. The CDR3 is 16 amino acids. CDR1 and CDR2 from the germline V gene are SGHVS and FQNEAQ. This sample is part of a study of somatic mutations in cytotoxic T cells in rheumatoid arthritis. The overall study: Patients gave 30 ml EDTA peripheral blood immediately after diagnosis, prior to starting treatment.

The method was immunoSEQ multiplex PCR; TCRdb's version includes in-frame clones alone and lacks a portion of them. In the table there are roughly 20,000 clones, 68% of which are singletons. The TCR was taken from an adult with rheumatoid arthritis. This rearrangement joins TRBV7-8 to TRBJ2-3; perhaps TRBD1 as D (6 bases). The sequencing sample was made of CD8+ T cells sorted from blood. The CDR3 DNA reads as TGTGCCAGCAGCTTAGGGCCAGGGGAATGGTCGGATACGCAGTATTTT. Residues: CASSLGPGEWSDTQYF.